Listed below are T cell receptor beta chains from one sample, sequenced in a study of shared T cell receptors in the human thymus. Method: immunoSEQ multiplex PCR; TCRdb's copy keeps in-frame clones and lacks some. This table has about 500,000 clones, approximately 80% appearing once. These data were likewise used in another study, on human thymus T cells.

Sequenced sample: thymocytes. Source of these receptors: a boy younger than two with a congenital heart defect. Both conserved end residues are part of each CDR3. D genes are given only for firm matches. Where a row states a size, it is once, few, many or the class of an expanded clone; other rows omit it.

D gene	V gene	J gene	clone size	CDR3 protein	CDR3 DNA
.	TRBV12-5	TRBJ1-5	.	CASGLSRGQPQHF	TGTGCTAGTGGTTTATCCCGGGGGCAGCCCCAGCATTTT
.	TRBV5-6	TRBJ2-2	.	CASNLIGGELFF	TGTGCCAGCAACCTCATCGGGGGAGAGCTGTTTTTT
TRBD2	TRBV10-2	TRBJ2-5	.	CATQKTGTSGRGQETQYF	TGCGCCACCCAGAAAACCGGGACTAGCGGAAGGGGGCAAGAGACCCAGTACTTC
.	TRBV28	TRBJ1-5	.	CASRDRDQPQHF	TGTGCCAGCAGGGACAGAGATCAGCCCCAGCATTTT
.	TRBV4-3	TRBJ2-1	.	CASSHGGNEEQFF	TGCGCCAGCAGCCATGGGGGGAATGAGGAGCAGTTCTTC
.	TRBV29-1	TRBJ2-4	.	CSVIIAAGKNIQYF	TGCAGCGTTATAATAGCGGCGGGCAAAAACATTCAGTACTTC
TRBD2	TRBV11-1	TRBJ2-3	once	CASSPQGLSGRSSDTQYF	TGTGCCAGCAGCCCTCAAGGCTTGAGCGGGAGATCGTCAGATACGCAGTATTTT
.	TRBV5-6	TRBJ2-7	.	CASSLFPGPYEQYF	TGTGCCAGCAGCTTGTTCCCAGGGCCCTACGAGCAGTACTTC
TRBD2	TRBV30	TRBJ2-1	.	CAGQCASGAKNEQFF	TGTGCCGGGCAGTGTGCTAGCGGGGCGAAGAATGAGCAGTTCTTC
.	TRBV5-6	TRBJ2-2	.	CASSLDEAGELFF	TGTGCCAGCAGCTTGGACGAGGCCGGGGAGCTGTTTTTT
TRBD2	TRBV27	TRBJ2-4	.	CASSWASGSPRPKGPKNIQYF	TGTGCCAGCAGTTGGGCTAGCGGGAGTCCCCGCCCAAAGGGACCAAAAAACATTCAGTACTTC
.	TRBV27	TRBJ2-5	.	CASSPPGQTQYF	TGTGCCAGCAGTCCGCCGGGACAAACCCAGTACTTC
TRBD2	TRBV29-1	TRBJ2-1	once	CSVQPGASGDSYNEQFF	TGCAGCGTTCAACCCGGGGCTAGCGGGGACTCCTACAATGAGCAGTTCTTC
.	TRBV19	TRBJ1-2	few	CASGVGGSYGYTF	TGTGCCAGTGGGGTCGGGGGATCCTATGGCTACACCTTC